This TCR beta chain was observed in a study of long-term antiretroviral therapy in people with HIV. The libraries were made with immunoSEQ v3.0 at survey level. Profiling relied on immunoSEQ multiplex PCR, and the TCRdb table lists in-frame clones only, not all of them. The repertoire consists of around 19,000 clones, with about 91% occurring once and the leading ten covering more than 5.5%. Participants with HIV, all of them, were treated in the United States. The CDR3 is made up of 13 amino acids. The germline V gene has CDR1 WSHSY and CDR2 SAAADI. Trimming stripped 6 bases from V and 1 base from J, with 6 bases between.

This receptor was identified in a woman aged 45-59 years with HIV. The sequences come from unsorted PBMCs, collected 4.4 years after starting antiretroviral therapy. V usage is TRBV10-2 and J usage is TRBJ1-4, with D hard to call. CDR3 DNA sequence: TGCGCCAGCAGAGATCGAACTAATGAAAAACTGTTTTTT. This encodes CASRDRTNEKLFF.